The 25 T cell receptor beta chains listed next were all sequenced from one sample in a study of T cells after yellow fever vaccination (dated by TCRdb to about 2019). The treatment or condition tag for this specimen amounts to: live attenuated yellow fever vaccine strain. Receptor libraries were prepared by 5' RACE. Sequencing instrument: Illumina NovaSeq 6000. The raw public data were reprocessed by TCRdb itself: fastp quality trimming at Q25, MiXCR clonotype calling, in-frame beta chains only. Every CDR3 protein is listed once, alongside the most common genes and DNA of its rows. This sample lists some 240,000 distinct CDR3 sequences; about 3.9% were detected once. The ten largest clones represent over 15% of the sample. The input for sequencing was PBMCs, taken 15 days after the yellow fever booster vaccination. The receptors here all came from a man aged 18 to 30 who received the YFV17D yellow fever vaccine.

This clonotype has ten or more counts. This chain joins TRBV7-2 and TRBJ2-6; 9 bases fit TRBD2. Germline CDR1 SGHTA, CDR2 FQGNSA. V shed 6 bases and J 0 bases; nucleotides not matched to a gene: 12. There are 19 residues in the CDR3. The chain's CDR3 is CASSPAALAGTSGANVLTF. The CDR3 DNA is TGTGCCAGCAGTCCCGCGGCACTAGCGGGCACCTCTGGGGCCAACGTCCTGACTTTC.

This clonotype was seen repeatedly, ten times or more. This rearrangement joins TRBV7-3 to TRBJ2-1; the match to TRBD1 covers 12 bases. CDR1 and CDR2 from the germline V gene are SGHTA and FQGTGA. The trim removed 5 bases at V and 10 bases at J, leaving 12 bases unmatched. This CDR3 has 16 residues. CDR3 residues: CASSPIPGQGAREQFF. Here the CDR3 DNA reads TGTGCCAGCAGCCCCATCCCGGGACAGGGGGCTCGGGAGCAGTTCTTC.

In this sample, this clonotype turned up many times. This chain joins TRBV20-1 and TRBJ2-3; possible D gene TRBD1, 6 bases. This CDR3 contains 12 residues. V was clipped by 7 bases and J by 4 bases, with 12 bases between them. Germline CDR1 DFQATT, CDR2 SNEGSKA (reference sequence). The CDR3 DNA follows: TGCAGTGTGGGACACTTGCCAGATACGCAGTATTTT. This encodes CSVGHLPDTQYF.

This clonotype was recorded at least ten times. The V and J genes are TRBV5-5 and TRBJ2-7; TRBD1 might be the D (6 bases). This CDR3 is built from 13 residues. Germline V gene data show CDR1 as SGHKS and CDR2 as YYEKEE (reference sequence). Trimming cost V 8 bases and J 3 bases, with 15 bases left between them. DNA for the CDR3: TGTGCCAGTACCCGGGACACCTACTACGAGCAGTACTTC. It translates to CASTRDTYYEQYF.

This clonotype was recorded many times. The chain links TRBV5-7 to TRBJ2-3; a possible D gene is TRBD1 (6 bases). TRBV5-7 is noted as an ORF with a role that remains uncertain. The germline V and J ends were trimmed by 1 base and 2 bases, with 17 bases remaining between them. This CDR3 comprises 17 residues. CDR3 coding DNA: TGTGCCAGCAGCTTGTCGTTTACCCAGGGGCTCACAGATACGCAGTATTTT. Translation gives CASSLSFTQGLTDTQYF.

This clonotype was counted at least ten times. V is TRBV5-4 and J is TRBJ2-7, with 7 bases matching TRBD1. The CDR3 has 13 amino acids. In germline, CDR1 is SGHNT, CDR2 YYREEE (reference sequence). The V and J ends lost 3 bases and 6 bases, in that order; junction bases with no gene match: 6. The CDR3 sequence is CASSSWTGSEQYV. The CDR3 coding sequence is TGTGCCAGCAGCTCCTGGACAGGTTCCGAGCAGTACGTC.

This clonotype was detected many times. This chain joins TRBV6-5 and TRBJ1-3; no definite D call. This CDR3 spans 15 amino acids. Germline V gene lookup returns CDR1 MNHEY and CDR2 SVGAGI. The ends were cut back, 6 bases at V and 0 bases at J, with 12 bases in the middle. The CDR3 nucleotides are TGTGCCAGCAGAGCGTCAGGACTCTCTGGAAACACCATATATTTT. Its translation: CASRASGLSGNTIYF.

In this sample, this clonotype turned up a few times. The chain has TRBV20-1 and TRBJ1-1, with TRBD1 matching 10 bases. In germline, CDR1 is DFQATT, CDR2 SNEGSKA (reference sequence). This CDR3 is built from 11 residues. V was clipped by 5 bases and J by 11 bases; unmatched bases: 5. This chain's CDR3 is CSADRGPFAFF. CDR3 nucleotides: TGCAGTGCTGACAGGGGGCCTTTCGCTTTCTTT.

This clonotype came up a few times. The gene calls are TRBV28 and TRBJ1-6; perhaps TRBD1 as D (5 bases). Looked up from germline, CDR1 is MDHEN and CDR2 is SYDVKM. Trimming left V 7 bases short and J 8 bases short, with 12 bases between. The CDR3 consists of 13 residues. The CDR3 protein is CASNRIGDSPLHF. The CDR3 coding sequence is TGTGCCAGCAACAGGATCGGAGATTCACCCCTCCACTTT.

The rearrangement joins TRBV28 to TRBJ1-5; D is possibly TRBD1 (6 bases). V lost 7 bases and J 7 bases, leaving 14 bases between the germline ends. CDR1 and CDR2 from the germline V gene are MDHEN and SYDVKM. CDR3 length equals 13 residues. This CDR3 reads CASKQGWYQPQHF. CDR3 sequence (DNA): TGTGCCAGCAAACAGGGATGGTACCAGCCCCAGCATTTT. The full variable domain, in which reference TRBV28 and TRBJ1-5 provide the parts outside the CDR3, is DVKVTQSSRYLVKRTGEKVFLECVQDMDHENMFWYRQDPGLGLRLIYFSYDVKMKEKGDIPEGYSVSREKKERFSLILESASTNQTSMYLCASKQGWYQPQHFGDGTRLSIL.

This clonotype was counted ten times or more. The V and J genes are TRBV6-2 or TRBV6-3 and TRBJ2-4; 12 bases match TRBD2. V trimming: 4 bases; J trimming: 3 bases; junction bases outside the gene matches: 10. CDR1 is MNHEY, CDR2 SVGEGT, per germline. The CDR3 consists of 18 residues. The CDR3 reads CASSFLAGGPVDKNIQYF. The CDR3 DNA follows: TGTGCCAGCAGTTTCCTAGCGGGGGGGCCGGTGGACAAAAACATTCAGTACTTC.

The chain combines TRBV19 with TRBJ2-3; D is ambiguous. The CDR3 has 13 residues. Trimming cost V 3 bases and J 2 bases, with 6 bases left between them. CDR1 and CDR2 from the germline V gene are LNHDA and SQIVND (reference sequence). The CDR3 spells CASSILITDTQYF. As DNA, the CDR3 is TGTGCCAGTAGTATTTTGATCACAGATACGCAGTATTTT.

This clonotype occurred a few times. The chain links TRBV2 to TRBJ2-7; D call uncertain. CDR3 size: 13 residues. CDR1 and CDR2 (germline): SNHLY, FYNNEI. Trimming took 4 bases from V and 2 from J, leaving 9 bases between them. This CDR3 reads CASSGNAAYEQYF. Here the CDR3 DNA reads TGTGCCAGCAGTGGCAATGCCGCCTACGAGCAGTACTTC.

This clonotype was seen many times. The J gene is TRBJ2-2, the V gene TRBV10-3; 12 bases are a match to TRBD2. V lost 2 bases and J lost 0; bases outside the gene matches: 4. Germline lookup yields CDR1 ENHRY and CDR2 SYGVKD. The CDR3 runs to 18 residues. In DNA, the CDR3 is TGTGCCATCAGTGAGAGTACTAGCGGGGGGCCGAACACCGGGGAGCTGTTTTTT. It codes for CAISESTSGGPNTGELFF.

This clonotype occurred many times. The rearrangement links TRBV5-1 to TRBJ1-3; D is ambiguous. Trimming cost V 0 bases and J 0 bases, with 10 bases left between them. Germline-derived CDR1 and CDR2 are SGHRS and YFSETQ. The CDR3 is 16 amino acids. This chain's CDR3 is CASSLEAFSSGNTIYF. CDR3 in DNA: TGCGCCAGCAGCTTGGAGGCTTTCAGCTCTGGAAACACCATATATTTT.

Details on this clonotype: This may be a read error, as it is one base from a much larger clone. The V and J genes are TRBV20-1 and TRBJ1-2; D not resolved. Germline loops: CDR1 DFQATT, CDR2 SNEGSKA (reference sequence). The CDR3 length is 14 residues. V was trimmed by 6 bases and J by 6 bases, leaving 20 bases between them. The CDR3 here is CSAAALDTEDGYTF. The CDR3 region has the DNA TGCAGTGCCGCGGCCCTTGACACGGAGGATGGCTACACCTTC.

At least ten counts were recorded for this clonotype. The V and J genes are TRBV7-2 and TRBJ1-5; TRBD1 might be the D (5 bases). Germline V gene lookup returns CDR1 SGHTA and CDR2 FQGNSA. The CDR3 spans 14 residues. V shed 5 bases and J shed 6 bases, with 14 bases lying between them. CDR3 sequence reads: CASSHGGESQPQHF. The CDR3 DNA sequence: TGTGCCAGCAGCCACGGGGGGGAAAGTCAGCCCCAGCATTTT.

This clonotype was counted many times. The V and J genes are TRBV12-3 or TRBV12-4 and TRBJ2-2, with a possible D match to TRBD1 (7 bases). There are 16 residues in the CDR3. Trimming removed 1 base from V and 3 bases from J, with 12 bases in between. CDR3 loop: CASSLVAGGYTGELFF. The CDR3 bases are TGTGCCAGCAGTTTAGTCGCAGGGGGGTACACCGGGGAGCTGTTTTTT.

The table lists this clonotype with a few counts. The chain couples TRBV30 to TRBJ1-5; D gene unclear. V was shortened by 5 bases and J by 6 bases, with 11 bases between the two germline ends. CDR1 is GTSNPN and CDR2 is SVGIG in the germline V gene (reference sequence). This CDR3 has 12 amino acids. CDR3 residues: CAWGRRGQPQHF. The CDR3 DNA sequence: TGTGCCTGGGGCCGGCGGGGTCAGCCCCAGCATTTT.

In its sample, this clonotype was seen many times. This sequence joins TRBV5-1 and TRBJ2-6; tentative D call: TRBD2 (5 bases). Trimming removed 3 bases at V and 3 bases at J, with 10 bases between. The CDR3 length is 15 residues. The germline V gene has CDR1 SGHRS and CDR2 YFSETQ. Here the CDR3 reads CASSSSGDGANVLTF. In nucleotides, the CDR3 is TGCGCCAGCAGCTCCTCCGGGGATGGGGCCAACGTCCTGACTTTC.

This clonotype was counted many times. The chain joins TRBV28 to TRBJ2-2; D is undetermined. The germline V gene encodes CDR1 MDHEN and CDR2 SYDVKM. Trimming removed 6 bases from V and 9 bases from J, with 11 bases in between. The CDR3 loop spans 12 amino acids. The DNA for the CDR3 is TGTGCCAGCAGGCTCGGGCTCAGGGAGCTGTTTTTT. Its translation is CASRLGLRELFF.

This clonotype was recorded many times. This chain's CDR3 is CASSTEGGALYNEQFF. For the CDR3, the DNA is TGTGCCAGCAGTACCGAGGGGGGGGCCCTCTACAATGAGCAGTTCTTC. The rearrangement uses TRBV27 and TRBJ2-1; D is possibly TRBD2 (7 bases). Germline CDR1 MNHEY, CDR2 SMNVEV (reference sequence). V was cut by 5 bases and J by 3 bases, with 17 bases left in between. The CDR3 length is 16 residues.

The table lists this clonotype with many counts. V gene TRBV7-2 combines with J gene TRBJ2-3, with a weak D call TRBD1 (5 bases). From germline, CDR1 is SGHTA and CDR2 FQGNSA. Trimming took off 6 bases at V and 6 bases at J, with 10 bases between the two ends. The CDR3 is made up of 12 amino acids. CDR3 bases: TGTGCCAGCAGGAAACAGGAGGATACGCAGTATTTT. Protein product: CASRKQEDTQYF.

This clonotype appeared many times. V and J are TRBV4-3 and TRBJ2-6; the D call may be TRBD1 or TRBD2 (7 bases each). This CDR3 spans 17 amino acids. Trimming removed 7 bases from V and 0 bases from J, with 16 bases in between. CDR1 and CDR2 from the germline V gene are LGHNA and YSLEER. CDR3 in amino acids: CASTRGDSSSGANVLTF. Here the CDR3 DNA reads TGCGCCAGCACCCGGGGGGACAGCAGCTCTGGGGCCAACGTCCTGACTTTC.

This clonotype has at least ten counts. The CDR3 DNA sequence: TGTGCCATCGCAGGGCCCGGCGACGAGCAGTACTTC. Its protein is CAIAGPGDEQYF. The rearrangement links TRBV6-5 to TRBJ2-7; the D gene is possibly TRBD1 (5 bases). With 10 bases removed from V and 5 bases from J, the gap between germline ends came to 15 bases. This CDR3 spans 12 amino acids. Per the germline V gene, CDR1 is MNHEY and CDR2 is SVGAGI.